Listed below are T cell receptor beta chains from one sample, sequenced in a study of shared T cell receptors in the human thymus. Produced via immunoSEQ multiplex PCR; TCRdb's table is partial and in-frame only. The profile covers under 450,000 clones, with approximately 95% appearing a single time and roughly 0.02% taken by the ten largest. Sequenced material: thymocytes. The receptors were gathered from a human donor. The CDR3 runs from the conserved cysteine through the conserved F or W. D genes are given only for firm matches. Size values are once, few and many counts, or a class for expanded clones, and some rows have none.

TRBJ2-7	.	TRBV4-1	.	CASSQSDRDERNQQYF	TGCGCCAGCAGCCAATCGGACAGAGACGAACGGAATCAGCAGTACTTC
TRBJ2-7	.	TRBV6-1	.	CAGGGLWYEQYF	TGTGCCGGGGGAGGTCTTTGGTACGAGCAGTACTTC
TRBJ1-2	.	TRBV21-1	.	CASSISIYGYTF	TGTGCCAGCAGCATCTCGATCTATGGCTACACCTTC
TRBJ2-7	.	TRBV2	.	CASSIPGLDEQYF	TGTGCCAGCAGTATACCGGGACTGGACGAGCAGTACTTC
TRBJ1-2	.	TRBV27	.	CASSPRQGYGYTF	TGTGCCAGCAGTCCACGGCAGGGGTATGGCTACACCTTC
TRBJ2-2	TRBD2	TRBV7-9	.	CASSLGLLAGPTGELFF	TGTGCCAGCAGCTTGGGGCTACTAGCGGGGCCCACCGGGGAGCTGTTTTTT
TRBJ1-1	.	TRBV19	few	CASSYRNTEAFF	TGTGCCAGTAGTTACAGGAACACTGAAGCTTTCTTT
TRBJ2-7	.	TRBV28	.	CASSLDRPTYEQYF	TGTGCCAGCAGCCTGGACAGACCGACCTACGAGCAGTACTTC
TRBJ2-1	.	TRBV10-3	.	CAIRPGLGGGEQFF	TGTGCCATCAGGCCGGGACTAGGGGGCGGGGAGCAGTTCTTC
TRBJ2-3	.	TRBV28	.	CASSLLGSADTQYF	TGTGCCAGCAGTTTATTAGGATCGGCAGATACGCAGTATTTT
TRBJ2-3	.	TRBV2	.	CASSPGTYDIQNTDTQYF	TGTGCCAGCAGCCCCGGGACTTATGACATCCAAAACACAGATACGCAGTATTTT
TRBJ2-5	.	TRBV7-9	.	CASSLRGSGRQETQYF	TGTGCCAGCAGCTTACGGGGAAGCGGACGCCAAGAGACCCAGTACTTC
TRBJ2-7	TRBD1	TRBV27	.	CASTPSYRGRWGEQYF	TGTGCCAGCACACCTTCCTACAGGGGGCGCTGGGGCGAGCAGTACTTC
TRBJ2-5	.	TRBV27	.	CASSFRPRGTQYF	TGTGCCAGCAGTTTCCGGCCCCGGGGGACCCAGTACTTC
TRBJ1-5	.	TRBV10-3	.	CAISESKVREGDQPQHF	TGTGCCATCAGTGAGTCGAAGGTCAGGGAGGGCGATCAGCCCCAGCATTTT
TRBJ1-2	.	TRBV11-2	once	CASSLSTLNYGYTF	TGTGCCAGCAGCTTAAGTACATTAAACTATGGCTACACCTTC
TRBJ2-2	.	TRBV29-1	.	CSVGESGELFF	TGCAGCGTTGGAGAATCCGGGGAGCTGTTTTTT
TRBJ1-2	.	TRBV27	once	CASSPRRGNNYGYTF	TGTGCCAGCAGTCCCCGCAGGGGAAACAACTATGGCTACACCTTC
TRBJ1-4	.	TRBV19	.	CASRFGWDNNNEKLFF	TGTGCCAGTAGATTCGGGTGGGACAACAATAATGAAAAACTGTTTTTT
TRBJ2-3	TRBD2	TRBV27	.	CASKSGTSGTDTQYF	TGTGCCAGCAAGTCAGGGACTAGCGGCACAGATACGCAGTATTTT
TRBJ2-7	TRBD2	TRBV18	.	CASSASGEDEQYF	TGTGCCAGCTCGGCTAGCGGGGAGGACGAGCAGTACTTC
TRBJ2-2	.	TRBV5-8	.	CAIEGTGELFF	TGTGCAATCGAAGGGACCGGGGAGCTGTTTTTT
TRBJ2-7	.	TRBV11-3	.	CASTPHGYYEQYF	TGTGCCAGCACCCCCCACGGTTACTACGAGCAGTACTTC
TRBJ1-5	TRBD1	TRBV7-2	.	CASSPLGRGQEQPQHF	TGTGCCAGCAGCCCCTTGGGGAGGGGGCAGGAACAGCCCCAGCATTTT
TRBJ2-7	TRBD2	TRBV28	.	CASSSGRGLKREDREQYF	TGTGCCAGCAGTTCGGGGCGGGGTTTGAAGCGGGAGGATCGAGAGCAGTACTTC
TRBJ1-2	.	TRBV5-8	.	CASSLAARGGGYTF	TGTGCCAGCAGCTTGGCCGCCCGTGGGGGCGGCTACACCTTC
TRBJ2-5	.	TRBV27	.	CASSPAEYQETQYF	TGTGCCAGCAGTCCCGCAGAGTACCAAGAGACCCAGTACTTC
TRBJ2-1	TRBD2	TRBV27	.	CASSTGTRGYNEQFF	TGTGCCAGCAGTACCGGGACTAGGGGCTACAATGAGCAGTTCTTC
TRBJ2-7	TRBD1	TRBV6-5	.	CASQGRTGGRYEQYF	TGTGCCAGCCAAGGACGGACAGGGGGCCGATACGAGCAGTACTTC
TRBJ1-2	TRBD1	TRBV7-9	.	CASSLVMDRVVTYGYTF	TGTGCCAGCAGCTTAGTAATGGACAGGGTGGTGACCTATGGCTACACCTTC
TRBJ2-1	TRBD1	TRBV27	.	CASCNRDRADNEQFF	TGTGCCAGCTGTAACCGGGACAGGGCAGACAATGAGCAGTTCTTC
TRBJ2-7	.	TRBV20-1	.	CSARSHYEQYF	TGCAGTGCCCGCTCCCATTACGAGCAGTACTTC
TRBJ2-2	TRBD2	TRBV28	.	CASSDDYRRGGGELFF	TGTGCCAGCAGTGACGACTACAGGCGGGGGGGCGGGGAGCTGTTTTTT
TRBJ2-3	TRBD2	TRBV4-3	.	CASSPSGRASSMTDTQYF	TGCGCCAGCAGCCCTAGCGGGAGGGCCTCTAGCATGACAGATACGCAGTATTTT
TRBJ2-2	TRBD2	TRBV18	.	CASSPRGLAGGTGELFF	TGTGCCAGCTCACCGCGTGGACTAGCGGGAGGAACCGGGGAGCTGTTTTTT
TRBJ1-4	.	TRBV7-2	.	CASSLGPDKNEKLFF	TGTGCCAGCAGCCTTGGACCGGATAAAAATGAAAAACTGTTTTTT